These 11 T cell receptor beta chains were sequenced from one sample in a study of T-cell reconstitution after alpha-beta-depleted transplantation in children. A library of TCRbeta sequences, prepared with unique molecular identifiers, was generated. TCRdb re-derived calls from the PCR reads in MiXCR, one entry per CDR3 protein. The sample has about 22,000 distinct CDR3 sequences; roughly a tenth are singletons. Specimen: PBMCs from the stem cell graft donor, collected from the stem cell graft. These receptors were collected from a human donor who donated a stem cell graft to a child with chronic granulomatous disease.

CDR3 nucleotide sequence: TGCAGTGCCGCTAAGCTGGGGGAAGCAGATACGCAGTATTTT. Translating gives CSAAKLGEADTQYF. The chain recombines TRBV20-1 with TRBJ2-3, with D perhaps given as TRBD1 or TRBD2 (5 bases each). V was shortened by 6 bases and J by 4 bases, with 17 bases between the two germline ends. In germline, CDR1 is DFQATT, CDR2 SNEGSKA (reference sequence). The CDR3 length is 14 residues.

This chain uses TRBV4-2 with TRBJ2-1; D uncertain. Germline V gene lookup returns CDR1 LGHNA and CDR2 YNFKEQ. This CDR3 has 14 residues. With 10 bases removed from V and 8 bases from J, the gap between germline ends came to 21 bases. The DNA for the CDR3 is TGTGCCATGGGCCCCGGGCTCCAGTGCTATGAGCAGTTCTTC. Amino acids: CAMGPGLQCYEQFF.

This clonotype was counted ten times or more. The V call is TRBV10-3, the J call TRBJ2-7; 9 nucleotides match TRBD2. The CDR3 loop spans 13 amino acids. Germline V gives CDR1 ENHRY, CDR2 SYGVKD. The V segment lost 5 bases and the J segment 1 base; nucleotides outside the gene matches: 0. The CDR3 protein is CAISLAGSYEQYF. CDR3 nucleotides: TGTGCCATCAGTCTAGCGGGGTCCTACGAGCAGTACTTC.

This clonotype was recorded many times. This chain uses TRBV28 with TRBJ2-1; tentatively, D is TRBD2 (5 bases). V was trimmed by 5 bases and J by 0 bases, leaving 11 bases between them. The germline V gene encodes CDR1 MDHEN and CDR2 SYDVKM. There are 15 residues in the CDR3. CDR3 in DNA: TGTGCCAGCAGTCCGGGGTACAGCTCCTACAATGAGCAGTTCTTC. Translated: CASSPGYSSYNEQFF.

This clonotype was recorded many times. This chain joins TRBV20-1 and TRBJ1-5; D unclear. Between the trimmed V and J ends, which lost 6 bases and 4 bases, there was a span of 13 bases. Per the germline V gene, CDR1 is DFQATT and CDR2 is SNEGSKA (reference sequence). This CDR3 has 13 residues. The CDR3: CSASLGGNQPQHF. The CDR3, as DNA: TGCAGTGCCAGTCTCGGAGGAAATCAGCCCCAGCATTTT.

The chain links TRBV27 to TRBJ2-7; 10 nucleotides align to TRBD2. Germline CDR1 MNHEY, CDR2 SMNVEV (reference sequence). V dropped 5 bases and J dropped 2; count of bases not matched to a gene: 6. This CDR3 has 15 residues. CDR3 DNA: TGTGCCAGCAGTGGGTGGACTAGCGGTCCCTACGAGCAGTACTTC. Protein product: CASSGWTSGPYEQYF.

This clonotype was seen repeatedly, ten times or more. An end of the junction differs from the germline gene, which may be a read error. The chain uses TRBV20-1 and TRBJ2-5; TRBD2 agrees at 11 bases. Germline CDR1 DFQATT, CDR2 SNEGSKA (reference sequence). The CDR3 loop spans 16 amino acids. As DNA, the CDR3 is TGCTGTGCTAGAGATCCCGGGACTAGCGGCGGGCGGACCCAGTACTTC. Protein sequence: CCARDPGTSGGRTQYF.

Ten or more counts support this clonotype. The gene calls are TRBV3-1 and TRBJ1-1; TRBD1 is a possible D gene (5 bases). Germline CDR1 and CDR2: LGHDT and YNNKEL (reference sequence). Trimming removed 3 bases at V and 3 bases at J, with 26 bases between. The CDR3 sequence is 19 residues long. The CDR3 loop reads CASSHHRGAGLTLDTEAFF. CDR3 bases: TGTGCCAGCAGCCACCACCGCGGGGCAGGGCTGACTCTGGACACTGAAGCTTTCTTT.

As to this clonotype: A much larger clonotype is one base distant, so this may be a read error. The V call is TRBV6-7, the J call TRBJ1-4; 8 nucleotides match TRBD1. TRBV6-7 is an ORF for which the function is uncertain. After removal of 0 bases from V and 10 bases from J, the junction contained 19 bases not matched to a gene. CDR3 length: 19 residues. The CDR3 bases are TGTGCCAGCAGTTACTCGGAGACAGGGGCCTCAGGGGGCGATGGAAAACTGTTTTTT. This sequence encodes CASSYSETGASGGDGKLFF.

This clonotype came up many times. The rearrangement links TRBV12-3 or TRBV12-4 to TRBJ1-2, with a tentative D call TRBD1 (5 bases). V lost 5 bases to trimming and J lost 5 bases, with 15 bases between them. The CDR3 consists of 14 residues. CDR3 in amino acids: CASSRQGLPYGYTF. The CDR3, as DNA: TGTGCCAGCAGTCGCCAGGGTCTCCCTTATGGCTACACCTTC.

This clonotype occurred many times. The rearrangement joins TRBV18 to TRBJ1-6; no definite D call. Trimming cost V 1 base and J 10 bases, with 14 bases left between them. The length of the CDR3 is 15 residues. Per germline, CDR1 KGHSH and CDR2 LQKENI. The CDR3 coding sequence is TGTGCCAGCTCACCACGCGATCGCCTTTCCTCACCCCTCCACTTT. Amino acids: CASSPRDRLSSPLHF. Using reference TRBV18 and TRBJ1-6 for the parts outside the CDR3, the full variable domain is NAGVMQNPRHLVRRRGQEARLRCSPMKGHSHVYWYRQLPEEGLKFMVYLQKENIIDESGMPKERFSAEFPKEGPSILRIQQVVRGDSAAYFCASSPRDRLSSPLHFGNGTRLTVT.